This T cell receptor beta chain stems from a study of shared clonotypes between healthy human individuals. The donors, healthy adults who were HIV-negative, had experienced no recent acute infections or vaccinations. To note about this clone: Antigen unknown.

At a deep level, the assay was run. The repertoire was sequenced with immunoSEQ multiplex PCR; TCRdb's copy has only in-frame clones and lacks some. Altogether under 2,500,000 clones are present, more than 90% being singletons, with the ten largest covering less than 0.15%. The study, taken as a whole, reports: A limitation of the genetic and exposure-history diversity represented arose from few donors.

The sequence was obtained from a man aged 18 to 29 in good health. Specimen: naive CD4+ T cells sorted from blood. Subset indicated: CD45RA+ positively selected.

The CDR3 DNA sequence: TGTGCCAGCAGTCCGGTTCGCAACAGGTGGAGAGATACGCAGTATTTT. It specifies CASSPVRNRWRDTQYF. V and J are TRBV28 and TRBJ2-3, with a possible D match to TRBD1 (5 bases). The germline V gene has CDR1 MDHEN and CDR2 SYDVKM. Trimming left V 5 bases short and J 5 bases short, with 20 bases between. The CDR3 runs to 16 residues.